Each of the 9 T cell receptor beta chains below was sequenced from the same sample in a study of OX40 agonist ivuxolimab in advanced cancers. This table comes from immunoSEQ multiplex PCR, and its TCRdb copy is limited to in-frame clones, with some not included. Of under 80,000 clones listed, approximately 86% are singletons. Here the sequenced sample was CD4+ or CD8+ T cells sorted from blood, taken in a trial of the OX40 agonist ivuxolimab. The receptors were gathered from an adult with an advanced solid tumor such as melanoma, head and neck, liver or kidney cancer.

The genes are TRBV13 and TRBJ1-1; no clear D. CDR1 and CDR2 (germline): PRHDT, FYEKMQ (reference sequence). Between the trimmed V and J ends, which lost 5 bases and 1 base, there was a span of 14 bases. The CDR3 is made up of 15 amino acids. CDR3 sequence (DNA): TGTGCCAGCAGCCATCGTTTGACGGCGAACACTGAAGCTTTCTTT. The encoded protein is CASSHRLTANTEAFF.

In DNA, the CDR3 is TGCGCCAGCAGCCAAGGGCTACTCCAAGAGACCCAGTACTTC. This encodes CASSQGLLQETQYF. The rearrangement joins TRBV4-1 to TRBJ2-5; no firm D call. This CDR3 region has 14 residues. V was shortened by 1 base and J by 1 base, with 7 bases between the two germline ends. Germline CDR1 MGHRA, CDR2 YSYEKL.

The V gene is TRBV6-1, the J gene TRBJ2-1, with 8 bases fitting TRBD2. Per the germline V gene, CDR1 is MNHNS and CDR2 is SASEGT. V lost 3 bases, J lost 7 bases, and 5 bases stayed unmatched. This CDR3 is 14 amino acids long. The CDR3: CASSEAGGRNEQFF. As DNA, the CDR3 is TGTGCCAGCAGTGAGGCGGGGGGCAGGAATGAGCAGTTCTTC.

The sample holds one count of this clone. The chain joins TRBV28 to TRBJ1-4, with D hard to call. The V gene's germline CDR1 is MDHEN and CDR2 SYDVKM. Trimming cost V 3 bases and J 0 bases, with 8 bases left between them. This CDR3 is 15 amino acids long. CDR3 coding DNA: TGTGCCAGCAGTTTTTCAAGAGCAACTAATGAAAAACTGTTTTTT. It yields the protein CASSFSRATNEKLFF.

V gene TRBV30 combines with J gene TRBJ2-2, with D tentatively TRBD2 (6 bases). Germline V CDR1 and CDR2: GTSNPN, SVGIG (reference sequence). There are 13 residues in the CDR3. Trimming left V 5 bases short and J 7 bases short, with 14 bases between. The CDR3 loop reads CAWARGEGGELFF. The CDR3 DNA reads as TGTGCCTGGGCGCGCGGGGAAGGCGGGGAGCTGTTTTTT.

V is TRBV7-2 and J is TRBJ1-2, with D hard to call. CDR1 and CDR2 from the germline V gene are SGHTA and FQGNSA. Deletions cut 7 bases from V and 3 bases from J, with 12 bases between. CDR3 length equals 13 residues. CDR3 in amino acids: CASTLEKDYGYTF. The CDR3 bases are TGTGCCAGCACCCTCGAAAAGGACTATGGCTACACCTTC.

In this sample, this clone turned up a few times. The chain links TRBV6-1 to TRBJ1-1; TRBD1 might be the D (5 bases). Germline-derived CDR1 and CDR2 are MNHNS and SASEGT. Trimming pared 2 bases from V and 4 bases from J, leaving 11 bases between. The CDR3 sequence is 14 residues long. CDR3 DNA sequence: TGTGCCAGCAGTGAAAAACAGAGGGGCACTGAAGCTTTCTTT. This encodes CASSEKQRGTEAFF.

This clone was seen just once. The rearrangement links TRBV30 to TRBJ2-3; weak D call: TRBD2 (5 bases). CDR3 length: 14 amino acids. Trimming cost V 4 bases and J 5 bases, with 16 bases left between them. Germline loops: CDR1 GTSNPN, CDR2 SVGIG (reference sequence). CDR3 in amino acids: CAWTSPEAGDTQYF. DNA of the CDR3: TGTGCCTGGACTTCCCCGGAGGCTGGAGATACGCAGTATTTT.

Only one count was recorded for this clone. V gene TRBV4-2 combines with J gene TRBJ2-7; D is unresolved. CDR1 is LGHNA and CDR2 is YNFKEQ in the germline V gene. The V end was cut by 3 bases, the J end by 7 bases, with 19 bases between. The CDR3 has 15 amino acids. The chain's CDR3 is CASSQDSTTFTEQYF. As DNA, the CDR3 is TGTGCCAGCAGCCAGGATTCCACTACGTTTACGGAGCAGTACTTC.